This TCR beta chain was sequenced for a study of OX40 agonist ivuxolimab in advanced cancers. Whole-study context: It was ivuxolimab, an agonistic anti-OX40 (CD134) antibody, that patients were treated with. Study-level findings and limits: The study found that CD8+ T cells averaged more expanded clones than CD4+. Dosing at 0.1 to 3.0 mg/kg was accompanied by clonal expansion of CD4+ and CD8+ blood T cells by week 6.

As concerns this clone: Its antigen is currently unknown.

Sampled blood was obtained at baseline, cycle 4 day 1, and cycle 7 day 1. The method was immunoSEQ multiplex PCR; TCRdb's version includes in-frame clones alone and lacks a portion of them. The sample contains tens of thousands of clones, approximately 90% of which appear only once. The origin of this receptor is an adult with an advanced solid tumor such as melanoma, head and neck, liver or kidney cancer. The sample in question was CD4+ or CD8+ T cells sorted from blood, obtained in a trial of the OX40 agonist ivuxolimab.

The CDR3 DNA reads TGTGCCAGCAGTCTGACCTTGAATCGAAAACTGTTTTTT. Its protein product is CASSLTLNRKLFF. The chain recombines TRBV27 with TRBJ1-4; no firm D call. This CDR3 has 13 amino acids. The V gene lost 5 bases and the J gene lost 10 bases, with 14 bases spanning the gap. CDR1 is MNHEY and CDR2 is SMNVEV in the germline V gene (reference sequence).